These T cell receptor beta chains were read from a single sample in a study of immune cell composition in non-small cell lung cancer. Assay: immunoSEQ multiplex PCR; the TCRdb copy retains only in-frame clones and omits some. The table lists 1,000 to 1,400 clones, approximately 79% of them singletons, with approximately 9.7% in the top ten. What was sequenced was lung tumor tissue. The receptors stem from a human donor with non-small cell lung cancer. Both conserved end residues are part of each CDR3. Fields, in order: D gene, clone size, V gene, J gene, CDR3 DNA, CDR3 protein. D genes are given only for firm matches. Not all rows give a size; the values are once, few, many and, for expanded clones, a class.

TRBD2	NA	TRBV27	TRBJ2-5	TGTGCCAGCAGTCCCGGACTAGAGCAATTTCAAGAGACCCAGTACTTC	CASSPGLEQFQETQYF
TRBD2	once	TRBV6-5	TRBJ2-7	TGTGCCAGCACCTCGGGAGGCTACGAGCAGTACTTC	CASTSGGYEQYF
TRBD2	NA	TRBV19	TRBJ2-5	TGTGCCAGTAGTCTCCTCGGGTACGGGGGGGGGACCCAGTACTTC	CASSLLGYGGGTQYF
TRBD1	NA	TRBV6-4	TRBJ2-5	TGTGCCAGCAGTGACTCGAAAGGCGGGCACAGGGGATGGGAGACCCAGTACTTC	CASSDSKGGHRGWETQYF
NA	NA	TRBV6-5	TRBJ2-3	TGTGCCAGCAGTTACGGGGGGGCATTCGATACGCAGTATTTT	CASSYGGAFDTQYF
NA	NA	TRBV4-3	TRBJ1-1	TGCGCCAGCAGCCAAGATTATCCGGAGCAGAACACTGAAGCTTTCTTT	CASSQDYPEQNTEAFF
NA	NA	TRBV11-3	TRBJ1-2	TGTGCCAGCAGCCCTAGGAGGGGCAACTATGGCTACACCTTC	CASSPRRGNYGYTF
NA	NA	TRBV2	TRBJ1-4	TGTGCCAGCAGTGGGTGGGGCTCAACTAATGAAAAACTGTTTTTT	CASSGWGSTNEKLFF
NA	NA	TRBV9	TRBJ1-4	TGTGCCAGCAGCCCGGGAGGGGCCCCAACTAATGAAAAACTGTTTTTT	CASSPGGAPTNEKLFF
TRBD2	NA	TRBV2	TRBJ2-1	TGTGCCAGCACGCCGGGACTAGCGGGTTACAATGAGCAGTTCTTC	CASTPGLAGYNEQFF
NA	once	TRBV30	TRBJ2-7	TGTGCCTGGAGCGAGCTGATAGGGCAGGGTCCTTCCTACGAGCAGTACTTC	CAWSELIGQGPSYEQYF
NA	NA	TRBV4-1	TRBJ2-6	TGCGCCAGCAGCCAAGATTTAAGGAGCTCTGGGGCCAACGTCCTGACTTTC	CASSQDLRSSGANVLTF
NA	NA	TRBV5-4	TRBJ2-5	TGTGCCAGCAGCTCCGCTGCGGGAGAGACCCAGTACTTC	CASSSAAGETQYF
TRBD1	NA	TRBV4-3	TRBJ2-1	TGCGCCAGCAGCCAAGATGGTAGCCCAGGGGGCCGCCCCAATGAGCAGTTCTTC	CASSQDGSPGGRPNEQFF
TRBD1	NA	TRBV5-1	TRBJ1-4	TGCGCCAGCAGCTTGGGAGGGGGCGGCGGTGAAAAACTGTTTTTT	CASSLGGGGGEKLFF
NA	few	TRBV5-4	TRBJ2-3	TGTGCCAGCAGCCTAGGGGTCGGTGATACGCAGTATTTT	CASSLGVGDTQYF
NA	NA	TRBV5-4	TRBJ2-2	TGTGCCAGCAGCCTGGAGAGGACCGGGGAGCTGTTTTTT	CASSLERTGELFF
TRBD1	NA	TRBV6-1	TRBJ1-5	TGTGCCAGCAGTAAAGGGACAGGGGGCGCAAGAGGTAGCAATCAGCCCCAGCATTTT	CASSKGTGGARGSNQPQHF
TRBD1	large	TRBV7-6	TRBJ2-7	TGTGCCAGCAGCTTAGGGGACAGGGAACAGTACTTC	CASSLGDREQYF
NA	NA	TRBV11-2	TRBJ1-5	TGTGCCAGCAGCTCGGACACAGCGCATCAGCCCCAGCATTTT	CASSSDTAHQPQHF
NA	NA	TRBV10-1	TRBJ2-1	TGCGCCAGCAGTGAGTTGGGGGGTAATGAGCAGTTCTTC	CASSELGGNEQFF
NA	NA	TRBV30	TRBJ1-6	TGTGCCTGGAGTACAGGCGTAAATTCACCCCTCCACTTT	CAWSTGVNSPLHF
NA	NA	TRBV7-9	TRBJ1-4	TGTGCCAGCAGCTTATCGGTCCAGGGGGAAAAACTGTTTTTT	CASSLSVQGEKLFF
NA	once	TRBV5-6	TRBJ2-3	TGTGCCAGCAGTCACGGCAGGGGCACAGATACGCAGTATTTT	CASSHGRGTDTQYF